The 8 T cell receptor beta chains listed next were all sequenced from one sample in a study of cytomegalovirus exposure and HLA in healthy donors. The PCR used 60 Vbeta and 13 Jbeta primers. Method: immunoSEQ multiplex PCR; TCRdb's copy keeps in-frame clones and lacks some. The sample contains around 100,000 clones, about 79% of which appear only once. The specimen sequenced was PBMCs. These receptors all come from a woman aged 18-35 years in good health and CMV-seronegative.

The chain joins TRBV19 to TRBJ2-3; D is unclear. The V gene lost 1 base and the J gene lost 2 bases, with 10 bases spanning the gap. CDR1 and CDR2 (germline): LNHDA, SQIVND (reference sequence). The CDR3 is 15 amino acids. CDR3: CASSIVAVPTDTQYF. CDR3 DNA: TGTGCCAGTAGTATAGTTGCGGTACCCACAGATACGCAGTATTTT.

CDR3 protein: CASSPPRQLNGYTF. The CDR3 nucleotides read TGTGCCAGCAGTCCCCCCAGACAGCTCAATGGCTACACCTTC. J is TRBJ1-2 and V is TRBV28; a possible D gene is TRBD1 (5 bases). The germline gives CDR1 MDHEN, CDR2 SYDVKM. The CDR3 consists of 14 residues. The germline V and J ends were trimmed by 5 bases and 6 bases, with 16 bases remaining between them.

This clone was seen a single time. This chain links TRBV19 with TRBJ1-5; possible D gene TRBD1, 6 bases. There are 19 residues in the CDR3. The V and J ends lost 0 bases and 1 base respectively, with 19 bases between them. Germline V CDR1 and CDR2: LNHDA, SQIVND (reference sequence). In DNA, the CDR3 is TGTGCCAGTAGTATAGATCGTGCACAGGGAGGGATAAGCAATCAGCCCCAGCATTTT. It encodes CASSIDRAQGGISNQPQHF. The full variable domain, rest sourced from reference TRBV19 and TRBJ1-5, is DGGITQSPKYLFRKEGQNVTLSCEQNLNHDAMYWYRQDPGQGLRLIYYSQIVNDFQKGDIAEGYSVSREKKESFPLTVTSAQKNPTAFYLCASSIDRAQGGISNQPQHFGDGTRLSIL.

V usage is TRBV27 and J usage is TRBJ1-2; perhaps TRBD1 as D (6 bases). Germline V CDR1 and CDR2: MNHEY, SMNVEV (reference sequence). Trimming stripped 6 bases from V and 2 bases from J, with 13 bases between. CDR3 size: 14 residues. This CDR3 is CASRISGGNYGYTF. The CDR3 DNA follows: TGTGCCAGCAGGATCTCGGGGGGCAACTATGGCTACACCTTC.

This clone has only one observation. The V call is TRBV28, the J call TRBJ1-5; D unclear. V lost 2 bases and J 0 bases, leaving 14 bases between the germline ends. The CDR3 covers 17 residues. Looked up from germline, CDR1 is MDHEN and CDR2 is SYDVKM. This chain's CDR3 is CASSLKPNRDSNQPQHF. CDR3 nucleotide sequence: TGTGCCAGCAGTTTAAAGCCAAACCGGGATAGCAATCAGCCCCAGCATTTT.

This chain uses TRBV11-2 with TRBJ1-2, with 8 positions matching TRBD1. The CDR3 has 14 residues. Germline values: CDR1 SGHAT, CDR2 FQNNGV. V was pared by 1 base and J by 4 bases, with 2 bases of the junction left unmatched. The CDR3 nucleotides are TGTGCCAGCAGCTTAGGGACAGGGACCTATGGCTACACCTTC. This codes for CASSLGTGTYGYTF.

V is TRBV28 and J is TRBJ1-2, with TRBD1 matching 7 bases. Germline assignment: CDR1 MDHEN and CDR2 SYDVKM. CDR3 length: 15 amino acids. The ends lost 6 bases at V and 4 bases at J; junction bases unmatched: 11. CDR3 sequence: CASRGTGQDFYGYTF. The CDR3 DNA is TGTGCCAGCAGGGGGACCGGACAGGACTTCTATGGCTACACCTTC.

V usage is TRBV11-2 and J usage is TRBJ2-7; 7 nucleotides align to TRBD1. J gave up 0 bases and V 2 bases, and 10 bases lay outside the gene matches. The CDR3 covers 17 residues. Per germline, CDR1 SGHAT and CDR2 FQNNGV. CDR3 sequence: CASSLSVGTESSYEQYF. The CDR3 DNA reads TGTGCCAGCAGCTTAAGTGTCGGGACAGAGAGCTCCTACGAGCAGTACTTC.